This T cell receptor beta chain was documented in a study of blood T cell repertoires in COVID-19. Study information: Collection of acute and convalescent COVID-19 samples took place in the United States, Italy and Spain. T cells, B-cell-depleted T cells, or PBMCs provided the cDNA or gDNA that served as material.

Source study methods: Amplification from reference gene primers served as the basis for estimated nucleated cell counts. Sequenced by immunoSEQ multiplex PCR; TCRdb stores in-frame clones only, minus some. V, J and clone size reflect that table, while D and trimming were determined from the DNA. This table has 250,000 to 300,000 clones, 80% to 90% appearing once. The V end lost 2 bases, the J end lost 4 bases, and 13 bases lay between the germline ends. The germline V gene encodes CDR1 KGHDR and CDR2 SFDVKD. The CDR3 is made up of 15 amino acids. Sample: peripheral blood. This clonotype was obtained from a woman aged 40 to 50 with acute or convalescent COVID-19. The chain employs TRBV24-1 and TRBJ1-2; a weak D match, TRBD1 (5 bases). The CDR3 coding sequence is TGTGCCACCAGTGATTGGGTAGGGGATAGCTATGGCTACACCTTC. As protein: CATSDWVGDSYGYTF.